Sequencing of this T cell receptor beta chain was carried out in a study of T-cell reconstitution after alpha-beta-depleted transplantation in children. CDR3 size: 16 residues. Per the germline V gene, CDR1 is SGHVS and CDR2 is FQNEAQ. V was pared by 6 bases and J by 4 bases, with 19 bases between. TCRbeta library preparation incorporated unique molecular identifiers. MiXCR, run by TCRdb on the PCR reads, gives a single entry per CDR3 protein. The top ten hold 2% to 2.5% of the sample, which has about 500,000 distinct CDR3 sequences, 32% seen once. This clonotype was seen more than once but under ten times.

The sequence came from a human donor who donated a stem cell graft to a child with aplastic anemia. Sequenced here: PBMCs from the stem cell graft donor, sampled from the stem cell graft. The rearrangement links TRBV7-8 to TRBJ2-1, with D possibly called TRBD1 or TRBD2 (5 bases each). The CDR3 spells CASRVEGLPLYNEQFF. In DNA, the CDR3 is TGTGCCAGCAGGGTAGAGGGGTTACCCCTTTACAATGAGCAGTTCTTC.